This TCR beta chain is from a study of technical replicates of blood from a few donors. The CDR3 spans 12 residues. From germline, CDR1 is LGHNT and CDR2 FRNRAP. J was trimmed by 8 bases and V by 7 bases; bases with no gene match: 7. Some clones are missing from TCRdb's copy, which holds only in-frame ones; the method was immunoSEQ multiplex PCR. The sample includes roughly 70,000 clones, more than 90% seen only once; the top ten take 4.7%. The gene calls are TRBV12-5 and TRBJ1-1; 7 positions match TRBD1. This clonotype was obtained from a human donor in good health. Some clones in this sample may be carry-over from other donors' samples. The specimen sequenced was PBMCs. The CDR3 DNA reads as TGTGCTAGTGCCAAGGACAGGCTCGAAGCTTTCTTT. Protein product: CASAKDRLEAFF.